This TCR beta chain was retrieved from a study of T cells after posttransplantation cyclophosphamide. General study findings and limits: Tissue-infiltrating T cells from skin or gut overlapped little with blood T cells. Donor-recipient repertoire similarity was low at 1-2 months, rising over year one. Recipient CMV seropositivity and CMV reactivation strongly tracked TRB clonality.

Repertoires were generated with immunoSEQ multiplex PCR, while TCRdb's copy carries only in-frame clones and drops some. Captured here are under 15,000 clones, none seen once; the top ten comprise 26%. As concerns this clone: Its specificity is not known.

Busulfan-fludarabine conditioning, marrow transplant, and cyclophosphamide on days +3 and +4 were administered. Specimen: PBMCs, collected after allogeneic stem cell transplant with posttransplant cyclophosphamide. The sequence derives from a female patient in her forties or fifties who received an allogeneic stem cell transplant from a related donor, was CMV-positive, and had acute GVHD only. Some T cells may be transferred from the graft donor.

In DNA, the CDR3 is TGTGCCAGTAGTAACCAGCGGGCGGGTGGGACCCAGTACTTC. Translating gives CASSNQRAGGTQYF. This chain joins TRBV19 and TRBJ2-5, with TRBD2 as a possible D gene (6 bases). The CDR3 extends over 14 amino acids. V shed 4 bases and J shed 7 bases, with 16 bases lying between them. Germline CDR1 reads LNHDA; CDR2 reads SQIVND (reference sequence).